These T cell receptor beta chains were read from a single sample in a study of blood T cell repertoires in COVID-19. Generated by immunoSEQ multiplex PCR, the TCRdb table keeps only in-frame clones and is missing some. Of 190,000 or so clones in the sample, approximately 84% were seen once. Sequenced input: peripheral blood. These receptors were obtained from a human donor with acute or convalescent COVID-19. The donor label of this sample is uncertain. The CDR3 runs from the conserved cysteine through the conserved F or W. Each record gives: V gene, D gene, clone size, J gene, CDR3 protein. A D gene is named only where the DNA matches it firmly. Size tells how often a clone was seen (once, few, many) or the class of an expanded clone, and some rows leave it out.

>TRBV19|-|-|TRBJ1-6
CASSSRGLSYNSPLHF
>TRBV24-1|-|-|TRBJ2-3
CATSDPTSRSTDTQYF
>TRBV6-5|-|-|TRBJ1-4
CASSVRAPRGEKLFF
>TRBV29-1|-|-|TRBJ1-1
CSVDGRGEAFF
>TRBV5-4|-|-|TRBJ2-7
CASSLVDSSVYEQYF
>TRBV5-1|-|-|TRBJ1-2
CASSLDGLNGYTF
>TRBV5-1|-|once|TRBJ2-3
CASTKAQGKTDTQYF
>TRBV5-1|TRBD2|-|TRBJ2-1
CASALGIAGEVRNEQFF
>TRBV10-1|TRBD2|-|TRBJ2-3
CASSESTSGRRDTQYF
>TRBV28|TRBD1|-|TRBJ1-6
CASRTGMSSPLHF
>TRBV4-2|TRBD2|-|TRBJ2-3
CASSQDPAGGPFDTQYF
>TRBV18|-|-|TRBJ1-1
CASSPPRSNTEAFF
>TRBV7-8|TRBD1|-|TRBJ2-5
CASSISTGRETQYF
>TRBV6-2/TRBV6-3|TRBD1|once|TRBJ1-1
CASSYTRERGGVGNTEAFF
>TRBV7-3|TRBD1|-|TRBJ2-7
CASSLQQGTHEQYF
>TRBV2|-|-|TRBJ2-4
CASSGGSGNIQYF
>TRBV7-8|TRBD2|-|TRBJ2-5
CASSLGRGGETQYF
>TRBV11-2|TRBD2|-|TRBJ2-1
CASSLDSASGTHEQFF
>TRBV9|TRBD2|-|TRBJ2-3
CASSVGEGYTDTQYF
>TRBV12-3/TRBV12-4|-|-|TRBJ2-7
CASSLQGSYEQYF
>TRBV7-9|TRBD1|-|TRBJ1-2
CASSRGQGRGDYGYTF
>TRBV9|-|-|TRBJ2-6
CASSPQITGANVLTF
>TRBV6-2/TRBV6-3|TRBD1|-|TRBJ2-7
CASSYSGTGFAEQYF
>TRBV3-1/TRBV3-2|TRBD2|-|TRBJ2-3
CASSQAPAGGPSTDTQYF
>TRBV27|-|-|TRBJ2-7
CASSFGQDYYEQYF
>TRBV7-8|-|few|TRBJ2-7
CASSLNTQGPSEQYF
>TRBV28|-|-|TRBJ1-4
CASSPFTTNEKLFF
>TRBV28|TRBD1|-|TRBJ2-5
CASSLGGQGAQETQYF
>TRBV6-5|-|-|TRBJ2-3
CATQVESTDTQYF
>TRBV11-1|TRBD2|-|TRBJ2-3
CASSLSGMGTQYF
>TRBV30|-|few|TRBJ1-2
CAWSVRGVYGYTF
>TRBV19|TRBD2|-|TRBJ2-1
CASRVLAGEYNEQFF
>TRBV7-3|TRBD1|-|TRBJ2-3
CASSSGQQGDTQYF
>TRBV7-8|-|few|TRBJ2-1
CASSLGLRNEQFF
>TRBV5-4|-|-|TRBJ1-2
CASSSYRQWKDGYTF
>TRBV5-1|-|-|TRBJ1-1
CASSVGWGLNTEAFF
>TRBV4-2|TRBD2|-|TRBJ2-5
CASSRGETSGTQETQYF
>TRBV3-1/TRBV3-2|-|-|TRBJ2-2
CASSQEAATGELFF
>TRBV27|TRBD1|-|TRBJ1-5
CASSSTPGQSSNQPQHF
>TRBV28|TRBD2|-|TRBJ2-1
CASSSAGGGNEQFF
>TRBV19|-|many|TRBJ2-7
CASSSSTRGSYEQYF
>TRBV6-5|TRBD1|-|TRBJ1-2
CASSYGGGAWGYTF
>TRBV24-1|-|-|TRBJ2-2
CATSDAGTNTGELFF
>TRBV6-6|-|once|TRBJ1-2
CASSALLNTYGYTF
>TRBV7-2|TRBD2|once|TRBJ2-7
CASSPWTSGSYEQYF
>TRBV12-3/TRBV12-4|TRBD1|-|TRBJ1-1
CASRGQGRTEAFF
>TRBV24-1|TRBD1|once|TRBJ2-1
CATSVTGERNNEQFF
>TRBV27|-|-|TRBJ1-5
CASSQLYNGQSNQPQHF
>TRBV2|-|-|TRBJ2-4
CASSGGSPKNIQYF
>TRBV10-3|-|once|TRBJ1-1
CAISEFGQTNTEAFF
>TRBV12-5|TRBD2|-|TRBJ2-5
CASGLAEETQYF
>TRBV3-1/TRBV3-2|TRBD2|-|TRBJ2-7
CASSRTSGGSSYEQYF
>TRBV18|-|-|TRBJ1-1
CASLGGLGTEAFF
>TRBV9|-|-|TRBJ2-7
CASSPLGGHEQYF
>TRBV19|TRBD1|-|TRBJ1-4
CASSPDRHNEKLFF